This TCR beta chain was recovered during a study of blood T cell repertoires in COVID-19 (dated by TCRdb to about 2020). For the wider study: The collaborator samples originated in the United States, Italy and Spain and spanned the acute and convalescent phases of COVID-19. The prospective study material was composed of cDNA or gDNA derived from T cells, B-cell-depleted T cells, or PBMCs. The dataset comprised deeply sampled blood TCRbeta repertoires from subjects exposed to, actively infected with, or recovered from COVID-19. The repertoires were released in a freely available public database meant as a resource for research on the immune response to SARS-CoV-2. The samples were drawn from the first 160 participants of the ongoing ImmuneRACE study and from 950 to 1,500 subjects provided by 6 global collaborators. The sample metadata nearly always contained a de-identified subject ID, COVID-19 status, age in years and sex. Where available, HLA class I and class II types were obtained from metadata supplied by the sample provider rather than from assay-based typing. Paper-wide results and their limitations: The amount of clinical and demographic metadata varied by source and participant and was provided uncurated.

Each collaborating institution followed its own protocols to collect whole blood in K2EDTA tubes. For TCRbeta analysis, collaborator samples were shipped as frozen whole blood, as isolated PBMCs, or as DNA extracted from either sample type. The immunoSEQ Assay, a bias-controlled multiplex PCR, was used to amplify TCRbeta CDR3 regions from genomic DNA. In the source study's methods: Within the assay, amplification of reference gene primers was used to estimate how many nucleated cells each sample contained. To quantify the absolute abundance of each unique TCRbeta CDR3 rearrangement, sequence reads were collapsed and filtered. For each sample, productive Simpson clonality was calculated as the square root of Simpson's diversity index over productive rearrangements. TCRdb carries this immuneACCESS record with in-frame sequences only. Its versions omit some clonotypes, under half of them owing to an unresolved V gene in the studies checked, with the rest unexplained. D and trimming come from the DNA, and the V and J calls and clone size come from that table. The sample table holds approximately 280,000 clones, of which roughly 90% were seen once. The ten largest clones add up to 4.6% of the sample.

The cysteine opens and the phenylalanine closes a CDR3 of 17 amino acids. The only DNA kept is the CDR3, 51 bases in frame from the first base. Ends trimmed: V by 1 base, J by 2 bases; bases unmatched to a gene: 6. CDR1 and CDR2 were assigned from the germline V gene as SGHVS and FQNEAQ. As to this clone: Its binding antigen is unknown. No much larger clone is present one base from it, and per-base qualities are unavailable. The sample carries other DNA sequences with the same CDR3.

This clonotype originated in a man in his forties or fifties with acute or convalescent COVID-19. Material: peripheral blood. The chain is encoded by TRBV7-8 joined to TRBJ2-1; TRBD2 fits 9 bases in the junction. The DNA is TGTGCCAGCAGCTTAGAGGGAGCGGGAGGACCCTACAATGAGCAGTTCTTC. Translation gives CASSLEGAGGPYNEQFF.